Below are 32 T cell receptor beta chains sequenced from a single sample in a study of shared clonotypes between healthy human individuals (dated by TCRdb to 2018 to 2021). Libraries were made using the immunoSEQ multiplex PCR assay. TCRdb limited this immuneACCESS table to in-frame rearrangements with V and J called. A share of clones is missing; checked studies link under half to unresolved V genes, and the rest is unexplained. For this sample the table gives roughly 1,500,000 clones, of which around 98.5% were detected only once. 0.3% to 0.45% of the sample goes to the ten largest clones. Sequences were obtained from naive CD4+ T cells sorted from blood. The cell subset or site label here, explained by the study, means: CD45RA+ positively selected. The receptors were gathered from a man aged 25-40 years in good health.

The chain employs TRBV6-5 and TRBJ2-2; TRBD1 is a possible D gene (6 bases). From germline, CDR1 is MNHEY and CDR2 SVGAGI. The CDR3 covers 16 residues. Between the trimmed V and J ends, which lost 1 base and 2 bases, there was a span of 11 bases. The CDR3 nucleotides read TGTGCCAGCAGTTACTATCGGGGACAAAACACCGGGGAGCTGTTTTTT. It yields the protein CASSYYRGQNTGELFF.

The CDR3 coding sequence is TGTGCCAGCACATTGAGGTTGGACAGGGCTGCTAACTATGGCTACACCTTC. Translating gives CASTLRLDRAANYGYTF. The rearrangement links TRBV27 to TRBJ1-2, with 8 bases identical to TRBD1. V was pared by 7 bases and J by 0 bases, with 13 bases of the junction left unmatched. The CDR3 spans 17 residues. CDR1 and CDR2 from the germline V gene are MNHEY and SMNVEV (reference sequence).

The V and J genes are TRBV6-5 and TRBJ2-1; D possibly corresponds to TRBD2 (7 bases). The ends were cut back, 6 bases at V and 7 bases at J, with 19 bases in the middle. The CDR3 is 15 residues long. Germline V gene lookup returns CDR1 MNHEY and CDR2 SVGAGI. DNA for the CDR3: TGTGCCAGCAGCCCTGGGGGGGGGCCGAGGAATGAGCAGTTCTTC. It encodes CASSPGGGPRNEQFF.

CDR3 bases: TGTGCCAGCAGCCTCCGTGGGACAGGGGCCGTGAATGAGCAGTTCTTC. Its translation: CASSLRGTGAVNEQFF. The V gene is TRBV7-9, the J gene TRBJ2-1, with TRBD1 identical over 10 bases. J lost 7 bases, V lost 5 bases, and 11 bases had no gene match. Germline CDR1 SEHNR, CDR2 FQNEAQ (reference sequence). The CDR3 has 16 residues.

Details on this clone: The same CDR3 can be traced to other DNA sequences in this sample. The chain carries TRBV28 and TRBJ1-5; no firm D call. V was trimmed by 2 bases and J by 6 bases, leaving 5 bases between them. Germline V gene data show CDR1 as MDHEN and CDR2 as SYDVKM. The CDR3 consists of 12 residues. CDR3: CASSLLTQPQHF. CDR3 bases: TGTGCCAGCAGTTTACTGACTCAGCCCCAGCATTTT.

The J gene is TRBJ2-1, the V gene TRBV9; no definite D call. The CDR3 runs to 10 residues. Germline CDR1 SGDLS, CDR2 YYNGEE. The germline V and J ends were trimmed by 5 bases and 9 bases, with 6 bases remaining between them. CDR3 DNA sequence: TGTGCCAGCAGGACGGCTGAGCAGTTCTTC. As protein: CASRTAEQFF.

This sequence joins TRBV25-1 and TRBJ2-5, with TRBD1 identical over 8 bases. V lost 6 bases, J lost 4 bases, and 7 bases stayed unmatched. The CDR3 consists of 14 residues. Per the germline V gene, CDR1 is MGHDK and CDR2 is SYGVNS. The CDR3: CASRKSGGVETQYF. DNA of the CDR3: TGTGCCAGCAGGAAATCAGGGGGCGTAGAGACCCAGTACTTC.

The chain links TRBV21-1 to TRBJ1-3; TRBD1, the table's D call, lacks a check against the DNA. TRBV21-1 counts as a pseudogene. The CDR3 consists of 20 residues. CDR3 nucleotide sequence: TGTGCCAGCAGCAAAGCTAAGAGACAGGAGGACGGGGACTCTGGAAACACCATATATTTT. It encodes CASSKAKRQEDGDSGNTIYF.

The chain combines TRBV5-1 with TRBJ2-4; D not resolved. Germline CDR1 is SGHRS and CDR2 is YFSETQ. This CDR3 has 16 residues. The ends were cut back, 0 bases at V and 0 bases at J, with 10 bases in the middle. The CDR3, as DNA: TGCGCCAGCAGCTTGGGGACGTTATTAGCCAAAAACATTCAGTACTTC. Amino acids: CASSLGTLLAKNIQYF.

The chain is built from TRBV6-5 and TRBJ1-5; TRBD1 matches 8 bases. The CDR3 covers 16 residues. V gave up 4 bases and J gave up 0 bases; unmatched junction bases: 5. CDR1 and CDR2 from the germline V gene are MNHEY and SVGAGI. The CDR3 sequence: CASSSATGASNQPQHF. The DNA for the CDR3 is TGTGCCAGCAGTTCGGCGACAGGGGCTAGCAATCAGCCCCAGCATTTT.

A single count supports this clone. The chain links TRBV29-1 to TRBJ2-7; 7 positions agree with TRBD2. The CDR3 spans 13 residues. V was clipped by 4 bases and J by 2 bases; unmatched bases: 5. CDR1 and CDR2 (germline): SQVTM, ANQGSEA. In nucleotides, the CDR3 is TGCAGCGTTGTTGGACTAGAGACCTACGAGCAGTACTTC. This translates into CSVVGLETYEQYF.

V and J are TRBV28 and TRBJ2-5, with 9 bases lining up with TRBD2. The junction had 5 bases not matched to a gene; V was cut back by 7 bases and J by 5 bases. Germline V CDR1 and CDR2: MDHEN, SYDVKM. The CDR3 spans 13 residues. CDR3 protein: CASKASGMETQYF. In DNA, the CDR3 is TGTGCCAGCAAGGCTAGCGGGATGGAGACCCAGTACTTC.

CDR3 DNA sequence: TGTGCCAGCAGTCTATACGTGGGGGAGGCTGAAAAACTGTTTTTT. It codes for CASSLYVGEAEKLFF. The V gene is TRBV28, the J gene TRBJ1-4, with D possibly matching TRBD1 (5 bases). Looked up from germline, CDR1 is MDHEN and CDR2 is SYDVKM. Trimming cost V 5 bases and J 7 bases, with 17 bases left between them. This CDR3 has 15 amino acids.

J is TRBJ2-1 and V is TRBV5-1; 7 nucleotides agree with TRBD2. Losses at the gene ends were 4 bases for V and 5 bases for J; bases not matched to a gene: 6. Germline V gives CDR1 SGHRS, CDR2 YFSETQ. This CDR3 is 14 amino acids long. This chain's CDR3 is CASSLGGFDNEQFF. CDR3 nucleotide sequence: TGCGCCAGCAGCCTGGGGGGGTTTGACAATGAGCAGTTCTTC.

The V and J genes are TRBV19 and TRBJ2-1, with 13 bases fitting TRBD2. Germline V gives CDR1 LNHDA, CDR2 SQIVND (reference sequence). This CDR3 contains 15 residues. With V trimmed by 4 bases and J by 7 bases, 4 bases remained unmatched. DNA for the CDR3: TGTGCCAGTAGTACCGGGACTAGCGGGACTAATGAGCAGTTCTTC. Its protein product is CASSTGTSGTNEQFF.

A word on this clone: An end of the junction differs from the germline gene, which may be a read error. The chain links TRBV5-1 to TRBJ2-7; D gene ambiguous. The CDR3 length is 20 residues. CDR1 is SGHRS and CDR2 is YFSETQ in the germline V gene. CDR3 sequence reads: CASSLGRFLDESLYSHEQYF. As DNA, the CDR3 is TGCGCCAGCAGCTTGGGCCGATTCCTGGACGAATCCCTCTACTCCCACGAGCAGTACTTC.

The V and J genes are TRBV2 and TRBJ1-1; D gene unclear. The germline V gene has CDR1 SNHLY and CDR2 FYNNEI. The ends were cut back, 6 bases at V and 6 bases at J, with 14 bases in the middle. This CDR3 is built from 13 residues. The CDR3 DNA sequence: TGTGCCAGCAGCTTAGAGCAGTGGGCTGAAGCTTTCTTT. As protein: CASSLEQWAEAFF.

V gene TRBV7-9 combines with J gene TRBJ2-5; 12 bases are shared with TRBD1. Germline V gene data show CDR1 as SEHNR and CDR2 as FQNEAQ (reference sequence). The CDR3 covers 17 residues. V trimming: 5 bases; J trimming: 5 bases; junction bases outside the gene matches: 12. The CDR3 nucleotides are TGTGCCAGCAGCCCCTGGGTGGGACAGGGGGCTCAGGAGACCCAGTACTTC. This encodes CASSPWVGQGAQETQYF.

The chain recombines TRBV25-1 with TRBJ2-1; possible D gene TRBD1, 7 bases. CDR1 is MGHDK and CDR2 is SYGVNS in the germline V gene. V was pared by 8 bases and J by 6 bases, with 29 bases between. This CDR3 has 18 amino acids. As DNA, the CDR3 is TGTGCCAGCCCGACAGGAGAGGGGGCGCAGCGGGCCTCCAATGAGCAGTTCTTC. The encoded protein is CASPTGEGAQRASNEQFF.

The gene calls are TRBV5-8 and TRBJ2-7, with 7 bases aligning to TRBD1. V dropped 4 bases and J dropped 0; count of bases not matched to a gene: 4. CDR3 size: 14 residues. Germline V gives CDR1 SGHTS, CDR2 YDEGEE. DNA of the CDR3: TGTGCCAGCAGCCAGACAGGGCTCTCCTACGAGCAGTACTTC. Protein: CASSQTGLSYEQYF.

V is TRBV10-3 and J is TRBJ2-5, with 7 bases matching TRBD1. From germline, CDR1 is ENHRY and CDR2 SYGVKD. Unmatched junction bases numbered 6, after V lost 3 bases and J lost 5 bases. The CDR3 loop spans 14 amino acids. The CDR3 coding sequence is TGTGCCATCAGTGACGCCAGGGGGAAGGAGACCCAGTACTTC. This gives the protein CAISDARGKETQYF.

The genes are TRBV7-2 and TRBJ2-7, with a weak D call TRBD2 (5 bases). Per the germline V gene, CDR1 is SGHTA and CDR2 is FQGNSA. V was shortened by 5 bases and J by 0 bases, with 11 bases between the two germline ends. There are 14 residues in the CDR3. In DNA, the CDR3 is TGTGCCAGCAGCCCTACTAGGAGCTCCTACGAGCAGTACTTC. Its translation: CASSPTRSSYEQYF.

The rearrangement links TRBV5-1 to TRBJ2-5; 12 nucleotides line up with TRBD1. The germline V gene has CDR1 SGHRS and CDR2 YFSETQ. This CDR3 comprises 16 residues. J lost 5 bases, V lost 4 bases, and 9 bases had no gene match. CDR3 loop: CASSTTGTGGEETQYF. The DNA of the CDR3 is TGCGCCAGCAGCACCACCGGGACAGGGGGCGAGGAGACCCAGTACTTC.

The chain is built from TRBV15 and TRBJ2-3; D is perhaps TRBD1 (5 bases). Trimming took 1 base from V and 3 from J, leaving 11 bases between them. Germline CDR1 is LNHNV and CDR2 is YYDKDF (reference sequence). The CDR3 contains 15 residues. The CDR3 sequence: CATSRGQGLTDTQYF. CDR3 in DNA: TGTGCCACCAGCAGAGGCCAGGGCCTAACAGATACGCAGTATTTT.

The V call is TRBV23-1, the J call TRBJ2-7; TRBD2 is a possible D gene (6 bases). TRBV23-1 is reported as an ORF; its role is uncertain. V was shortened by 2 bases and J by 4 bases, with 12 bases between the two germline ends. The CDR3 runs to 14 residues. CDR3 nucleotides: TGCGCCAGCAGTCAACCGACTAGAAGGTACGAGCAGTACTTC. Encoded protein: CASSQPTRRYEQYF.

The CDR3 region has the DNA TGCGCCAGCAGCCAAGTCTCCCTCGCGGGAGCTCCCAGTGAGCAGTTCTTC. It translates to CASSQVSLAGAPSEQFF. V usage is TRBV4-3 and J usage is TRBJ2-1, with 7 nucleotides matching TRBD2. CDR1 and CDR2 (germline): LGHNA, YSLEER. This CDR3 contains 17 residues. After removal of 1 base from V and 9 bases from J, the junction contained 15 bases not matched to a gene.

The chain couples TRBV5-4 to TRBJ2-7, with D uncertain. Germline CDR1 is SGHNT and CDR2 is YYREEE (reference sequence). This CDR3 region has 13 residues. Trimming took off 3 bases at V and 7 bases at J, with 14 bases between the two ends. The CDR3 spells CASSSAGSGEQYF. CDR3 nucleotides: TGTGCCAGCAGCTCCGCCGGGTCAGGTGAGCAGTACTTC. The full variable domain, its missing parts supplied by reference TRBV5-4 and TRBJ2-7, is ETGVTQSPTHLIKTRGQQVTLRCSSQSGHNTVSWYQQALGQGPQFIFQYYREEENGRGNFPPRFSGLQFPNYSSELNVNALELDDSALYLCASSSAGSGEQYFGPGTRLTVT.

This clone was recorded only once. The V call is TRBV28, the J call TRBJ2-7, with 9 positions matching TRBD1. V lost 5 bases and J lost 3; bases outside the gene matches: 8. The V gene's germline CDR1 is MDHEN and CDR2 SYDVKM. The CDR3 has 15 residues. DNA for the CDR3: TGTGCCAGCAGTACTACGACAGGGGGTCGCTACGAGCAGTACTTC. Amino acids: CASSTTTGGRYEQYF.

The chain uses TRBV5-1 and TRBJ2-5, with TRBD2 identical over 7 bases. Looked up from germline, CDR1 is SGHRS and CDR2 is YFSETQ. Trimming at V came to 4 bases and at J to 1 base, leaving 4 bases not matched to a gene. The CDR3 totals 14 residues. Written as DNA, the CDR3 is TGCGCCAGCAGCCCCTCGGGGGGCCAAGAGACCCAGTACTTC. Its protein product is CASSPSGGQETQYF.

This clone was seen a single time. The chain carries TRBV2 and TRBJ2-7, with D perhaps matching TRBD1 or TRBD2 (5 bases each). The V gene lost 6 bases and the J gene lost 5 bases, with 20 bases spanning the gap. The CDR3 covers 15 residues. Per the germline V gene, CDR1 is SNHLY and CDR2 is FYNNEI. CDR3 nucleotide sequence: TGTGCCAGCAGGAAGCAGGGACGCGCGGTCCACGAGCAGTACTTC. Its translation is CASRKQGRAVHEQYF.

The rearrangement joins TRBV28 to TRBJ1-1; D is undetermined. The CDR3 covers 15 residues. Trimming removed 7 bases at V and 5 bases at J, with 20 bases between. CDR1 and CDR2 (germline): MDHEN, SYDVKM. The CDR3 sequence is CASKGDPAQETEAFF. CDR3 coding DNA: TGTGCCAGCAAAGGCGACCCGGCCCAGGAGACTGAAGCTTTCTTT. The variable domain in full, completed from reference TRBV28 and TRBJ1-1, reads DVKVTQSSRYLVKRTGEKVFLECVQDMDHENMFWYRQDPGLGLRLIYFSYDVKMKEKGDIPEGYSVSREKKERFSLILESASTNQTSMYLCASKGDPAQETEAFFGQGTRLTVV.

The CDR3 sequence is CASSPSGVNTGELFF. The CDR3 DNA reads TGTGCCAGCAGTCCCTCCGGGGTGAACACCGGGGAGCTGTTTTTT. The V gene is TRBV28, the J gene TRBJ2-2; possibly TRBD2 for D (5 bases). Germline V lookup: CDR1 MDHEN, CDR2 SYDVKM. Trimming took off 5 bases at V and 1 base at J, with 11 bases between the two ends. This CDR3 spans 15 amino acids.